Given below is one T cell receptor beta chain in context. CDR1 is SQVTM and CDR2 is ANQGSEA in the germline V gene. CDR3 length: 15 residues. The V end lost 6 bases, the J end lost 6 bases, and 23 bases lay between the germline ends. With a J-beta primer mix and a sample-barcoded 5' primer, a second PCR ran roughly 6 to 11 cycles. TCRdb processed the 5' RACE reads anew with MiXCR; each CDR3 protein has one entry. The sample contains approximately 600,000 distinct CDR3 sequences, 58% of which appear only once. This entry comes from a study of blood T cells in healthy people across ages. The sample taken for sequencing was blood. The clonotype comes from a man in his sixties in good health. This chain links TRBV29-1 with TRBJ2-5; D is ambiguous. Here the CDR3 DNA reads TGCAGCGTCCCCTCGCCCGGGCCTTTCCCAAAGACCCAGTACTTC. Translation: CSVPSPGPFPKTQYF.